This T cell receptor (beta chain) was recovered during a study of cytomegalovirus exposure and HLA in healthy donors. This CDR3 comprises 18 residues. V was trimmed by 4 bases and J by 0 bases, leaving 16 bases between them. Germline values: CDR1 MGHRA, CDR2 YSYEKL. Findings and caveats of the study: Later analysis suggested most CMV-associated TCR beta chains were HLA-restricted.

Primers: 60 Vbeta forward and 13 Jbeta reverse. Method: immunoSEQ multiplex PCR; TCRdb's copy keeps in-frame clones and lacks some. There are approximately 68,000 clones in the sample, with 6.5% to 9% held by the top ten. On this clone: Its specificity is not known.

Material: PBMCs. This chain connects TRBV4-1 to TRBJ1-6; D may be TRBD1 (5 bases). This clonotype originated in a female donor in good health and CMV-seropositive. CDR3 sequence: CASSPLTGGSSYNSPLHF. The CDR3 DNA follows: TGCGCCAGCAGCCCCTTGACCGGGGGGAGCTCCTATAATTCACCCCTCCACTTT.